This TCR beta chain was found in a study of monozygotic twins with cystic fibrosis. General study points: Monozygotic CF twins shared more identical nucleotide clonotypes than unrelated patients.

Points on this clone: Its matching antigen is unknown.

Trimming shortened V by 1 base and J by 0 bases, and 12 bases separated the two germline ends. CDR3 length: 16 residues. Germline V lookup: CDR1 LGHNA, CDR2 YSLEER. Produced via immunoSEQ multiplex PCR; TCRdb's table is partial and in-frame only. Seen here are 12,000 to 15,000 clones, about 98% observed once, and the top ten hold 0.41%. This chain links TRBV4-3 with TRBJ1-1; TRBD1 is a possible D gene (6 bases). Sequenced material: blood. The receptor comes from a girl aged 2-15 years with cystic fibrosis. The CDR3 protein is CASSQGVGQMNTEAFF. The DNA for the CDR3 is TGCGCCAGCAGCCAAGGGGTAGGACAGATGAACACTGAAGCTTTCTTT.